The present entry profiles one T cell receptor beta chain with its context. The CDR3 spans 12 residues. Per germline, CDR1 SGHTA and CDR2 FQGNSA. V gave up 2 bases and J gave up 13 bases, with 12 bases separating them. Primers: 60 Vbeta forward and 13 Jbeta reverse. The table came from immunoSEQ multiplex PCR; TCRdb's copy has only in-frame clones and leaves some out. The sample has around 200,000 clones; over 75% are singletons. The sample belongs to a study of cytomegalovirus exposure and HLA in healthy donors. This TCR was sampled from a male donor in good health and CMV-seronegative. Material: PBMCs. J is TRBJ2-1 and V is TRBV7-2, with D hard to call. The CDR3 region is CASSLLIGAQFF. DNA for the CDR3: TGTGCCAGCAGCTTACTGATCGGAGCTCAGTTCTTC.